The clone carrying this T cell receptor (beta chain) was counted a single time. Authors' data handling: Estimation of nucleated cell counts was performed using reference gene primer amplification. Measured with immunoSEQ multiplex PCR; TCRdb has only the in-frame clones, and not every one. V, J and clone size reflect that table, while D and trimming were determined from the DNA. Among some 190,000 clones, under 85% were seen once, and the ten largest hold under 10%. One Seattle source followed patients from active infection through their disease course. This sample is part of a study of blood T cell repertoires in COVID-19. About the study: COVID-19 samples collected from the United States, Italy and Spain covered acute and convalescent phases. From T cells, B-cell-depleted T cells, or PBMCs came the material, which was cDNA or gDNA.

CDR1 and CDR2 from the germline V gene are SNHLY and FYNNEI. Trimming shortened V by 2 bases and J by 7 bases, and 14 bases separated the two germline ends. The CDR3 covers 15 residues. The specimen sequenced was peripheral blood. The TCR sequence derives from a woman older than 75 with COVID-19, enrolled during active disease. The chain links TRBV2 to TRBJ1-4, with D perhaps TRBD1 (5 bases). The CDR3 loop is CASSERPGWGEKLFF. The CDR3, as DNA: TGTGCCAGCAGTGAAAGGCCAGGGTGGGGTGAAAAACTGTTTTTT.